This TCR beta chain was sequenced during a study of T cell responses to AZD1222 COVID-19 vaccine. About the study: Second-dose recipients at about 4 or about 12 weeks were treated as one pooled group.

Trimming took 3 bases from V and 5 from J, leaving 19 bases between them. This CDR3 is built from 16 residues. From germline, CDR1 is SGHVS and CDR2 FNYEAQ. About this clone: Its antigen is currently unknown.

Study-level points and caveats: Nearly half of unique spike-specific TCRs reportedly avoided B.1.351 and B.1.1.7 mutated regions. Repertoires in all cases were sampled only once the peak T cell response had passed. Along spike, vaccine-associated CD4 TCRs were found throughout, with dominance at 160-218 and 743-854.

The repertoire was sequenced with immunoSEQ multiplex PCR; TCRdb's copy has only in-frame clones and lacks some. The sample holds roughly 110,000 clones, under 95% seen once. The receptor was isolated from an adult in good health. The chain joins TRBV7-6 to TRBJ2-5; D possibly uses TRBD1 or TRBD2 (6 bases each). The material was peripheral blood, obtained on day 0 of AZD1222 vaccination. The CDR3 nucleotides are TGTGCCAGCAGCTTGGGGGCCGGGGGAAGCGGGGAGACCCAGTACTTC. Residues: CASSLGAGGSGETQYF.